These 2 T cell receptor beta chains were all obtained from the same sample, sequenced in a study of long-term antiretroviral therapy in people with HIV. The immunoSEQ assay was v3.0, run at survey level. Here immunoSEQ multiplex PCR was the method, and the copy in TCRdb shows in-frame clones only, minus some. Counted here are almost 35,000 clones, approximately 95% occurring once; the ten biggest clones make up roughly 4%. The material sequenced was unsorted PBMCs, taken 5 to 5.5 years after starting antiretroviral therapy. These receptors were collected from a woman between 45 and 60 years old with HIV.

The rearrangement uses TRBV6-5 and TRBJ2-3, with 8 positions matching TRBD2. The ends lost 6 bases at V and 7 bases at J; junction bases unmatched: 9. Germline V CDR1 and CDR2: MNHEY, SVGAGI. This CDR3 comprises 14 residues. For the CDR3, the DNA is TGTGCCAGCAGAGGCCCGGGACTAGAGAATACGCAGTATTTT. Amino acids: CASRGPGLENTQYF.

The rearrangement uses TRBV11-2 and TRBJ2-2; D unresolved. Germline V CDR1 and CDR2: SGHAT, FQNNGV. Trimming stripped 3 bases from V and 6 bases from J, with 14 bases between. CDR3 length: 15 amino acids. Here the CDR3 reads CASSLRRLSAGELFF. CDR3 sequence (DNA): TGTGCCAGCAGCTTGCGTAGGTTATCGGCCGGGGAGCTGTTTTTT. Combining the CDR3 with reference TRBV11-2 and TRBJ2-2 gives the whole variable domain EAGVAQSPRYKIIEKRQSVAFWCNPISGHATLYWYQQILGQGPKLLIQFQNNGVVDDSQLPKDRFSAERLKGVDSTLKIQPAKLEDSAVYLCASSLRRLSAGELFFGEGSRLTVL.